The entry that follows covers one TCR beta chain sequence. The data are from a study of blood T cell repertoires in COVID-19. The wider study: T cells, B-cell-depleted T cells, or PBMCs provided the cDNA or gDNA that served as material.

Using immunoSEQ multiplex PCR, the repertoire was profiled, and TCRdb retains in-frame clones only, with some absent. The sample records more than 85,000 clones, around 90% being singletons. This CDR3 is built from 13 residues. In germline, CDR1 is ENHRY, CDR2 SYGVKD. V was shortened by 3 bases and J by 2 bases, with 8 bases between the two germline ends. The sequence came from a man between 45 and 60 years old with COVID-19, enrolled during active disease. V usage is TRBV10-3 and J usage is TRBJ2-7, with a possible D match to TRBD2 (6 bases). The sequencing sample was made of peripheral blood. The CDR3 sequence is CAISDGRAYEQYF. The CDR3 DNA reads as TGTGCCATCAGTGACGGGAGAGCCTACGAGCAGTACTTC.